Each of the 25 T cell receptor beta chains below was sequenced from the same sample in a study of OX40 agonist ivuxolimab in advanced cancers. Preparation of the library involved the immunoSEQ multiplex PCR assay. The clones in this table, taken by TCRdb from immuneACCESS, are in-frame only. Not every clone is retained; where verified, under half of the shortfall comes from an unresolved V gene, and the cause of the rest is unknown. Here the sample has nearly 90,000 clones; around nine tenths occur a single time. About 1.5% of the sample goes to the ten largest clones. Sequenced material: CD4+ or CD8+ T cells sorted from blood, taken in a trial of the OX40 agonist ivuxolimab. The source is an adult with an advanced solid tumor such as melanoma, head and neck, liver or kidney cancer.

This clone has a single count. The chain couples TRBV19 to TRBJ1-1; the D gene is possibly TRBD1 (5 bases). The germline V gene encodes CDR1 LNHDA and CDR2 SQIVND (reference sequence). V lost 5 bases and J lost 5, with 15 bases in between. This CDR3 contains 14 residues. The CDR3, as DNA: TGTGCCAGTAGTTTGGGCAGGGTGACGACTGAAGCTTTCTTT. Protein sequence: CASSLGRVTTEAFF.

This sequence joins TRBV6-5 and TRBJ2-7; D possibly uses TRBD1 or TRBD2 (5 bases each). Germline loops: CDR1 MNHEY, CDR2 SVGAGI. The CDR3 runs to 11 residues. The V gene lost 6 bases and the J gene lost 6 bases, with 9 bases spanning the gap. CDR3 sequence reads: CASRGDGEQYF. The DNA for the CDR3 is TGTGCCAGCAGGGGGGATGGCGAGCAGTACTTC.

This clone turned up a few times. The CDR3 sequence: CASSVGSYYNEQFF. The CDR3 coding sequence is TGTGCCAGCAGCGTCGGGTCCTACTACAATGAGCAGTTCTTC. This rearrangement joins TRBV7-2 to TRBJ2-1; D call uncertain. V lost 5 bases and J 3 bases, leaving 11 bases between the germline ends. The CDR3 runs 14 residues. Germline V gene sequence: CDR1 SGHTA, CDR2 FQGNSA.

The chain links TRBV18 to TRBJ1-2, with a possible D match to TRBD1 (5 bases). Looked up from germline, CDR1 is KGHSH and CDR2 is LQKENI. The V and J ends lost 5 bases and 2 bases respectively, with 9 bases between them. The CDR3 consists of 13 residues. The CDR3 sequence: CASSEGENYGYTF. In DNA form, the CDR3 reads TGTGCCAGCTCAGAAGGGGAGAACTATGGCTACACCTTC.

The rearrangement links TRBV5-4 to TRBJ2-1, with TRBD2 matching over 8 bases. The CDR3 has 15 amino acids. Germline values: CDR1 SGHNT, CDR2 YYREEE (reference sequence). The V gene end was trimmed by 4 bases and the J gene end by 0 bases; junction bases not matched to a gene: 3. DNA for the CDR3: TGTGCCAGCAGCCCACGGGGGGGCTCCTACAATGAGCAGTTCTTC. As protein: CASSPRGGSYNEQFF.

This chain links TRBV7-2 with TRBJ1-3; D is uncertain. CDR3 length equals 15 residues. Trimming pared 7 bases from V and 0 bases from J, leaving 13 bases between. Germline assignment: CDR1 SGHTA and CDR2 FQGNSA. CDR3 DNA: TGTGCCAGCACCCTAGGACTTGGCTCTGGAAACACCATATATTTT. Residues: CASTLGLGSGNTIYF.

Here the CDR3 DNA reads TGTGCCAGTAGTTCAGGGGCGGACTACAATGAGCAGTTCTTC. Its translation: CASSSGADYNEQFF. V gene TRBV19 combines with J gene TRBJ2-1; a possible D gene is TRBD1 (6 bases). Germline lookup yields CDR1 LNHDA and CDR2 SQIVND (reference sequence). The CDR3 runs to 14 residues. V was shortened by 5 bases and J by 3 bases, with 11 bases between the two germline ends.

The rearrangement uses TRBV7-3 and TRBJ2-1; 7 bases line up with TRBD2. Germline trimming cut 2 bases from V and 7 bases from J; bases unmatched to any gene: 8. Per germline, CDR1 SGHTA and CDR2 FQGTGA. This CDR3 is built from 15 residues. CDR3 DNA: TGTGCCAGCAGCTTATCCAGCGGGGTGGGAAATGAGCAGTTCTTC. Its translation: CASSLSSGVGNEQFF.

The chain carries TRBV12-5 and TRBJ1-2, with D uncertain. Germline V CDR1 and CDR2: LGHNT, FRNRAP. V was cut by 1 base and J by 7 bases, with 4 bases left in between. The CDR3 is 11 amino acids. CDR3 amino acids: CASGLAFGYTF. Here the CDR3 DNA reads TGTGCTAGTGGTTTGGCCTTTGGCTACACCTTC.

CDR3 sequence: CASSLRGRNSPLHF. CDR3 nucleotides: TGTGCCAGCAGCCTCAGGGGGCGAAATTCACCCCTCCACTTT. The rearrangement uses TRBV6-5 and TRBJ1-6, with 8 bases that match TRBD1. Germline V gene sequence: CDR1 MNHEY, CDR2 SVGAGI. The CDR3 covers 14 residues. Trimming cost V 6 bases and J 7 bases; bases outside gene matches: 5.

This clone was found a few times. The V and J genes are TRBV1 and TRBJ1-2. TRBV1 is deemed a pseudogene. This CDR3 is 12 amino acids long. The CDR3, as DNA: TGCACCAGCAGCTTACCTCGTGAGAGCTACACCTTC. It translates to CTSSLPRESYTF.

J is TRBJ1-2 and V is TRBV18; 9 bases align to TRBD1. The CDR3 totals 12 residues. CDR1 is KGHSH and CDR2 is LQKENI in the germline V gene. The trim removed 3 bases at V and 8 bases at J, leaving 1 base unmatched. The CDR3 nucleotides are TGTGCCAGCTCACCGGGACAGGGAGGCTACACCTTC. It specifies CASSPGQGGYTF.

This rearrangement joins TRBV6-7 to TRBJ1-5, with D uncertain. TRBV6-7 is classed as an ORF, of uncertain function. Trimming took off 1 base at V and 0 bases at J, with 7 bases between the two ends. This CDR3 spans 15 amino acids. CDR3: CASSYFQYSNQPQHF. The CDR3 DNA sequence: TGTGCCAGCAGTTACTTCCAGTATAGCAATCAGCCCCAGCATTTT.

The rearrangement uses TRBV7-9 and TRBJ2-3; D is ambiguous. Germline CDR1 is SEHNR and CDR2 is FQNEAQ (reference sequence). With 4 bases removed from V and 1 base from J, the gap between germline ends came to 3 bases. CDR3 length: 12 residues. CDR3 amino acids: CASSWGTDTQYF. The CDR3, as DNA: TGTGCCAGCAGCTGGGGCACAGATACGCAGTATTTT.

The chain employs TRBV11-3 and TRBJ2-7, with 8 bases aligning to TRBD2. This CDR3 region has 13 residues. CDR1 is SGHNT and CDR2 is YENEEA in the germline V gene. The V gene end was trimmed by 3 bases and the J gene end by 3 bases; junction bases not matched to a gene: 1. The DNA of the CDR3 is TGTGCCAGCAGCTTCCGGGAGGGCTACGAGCAGTACTTC. Amino acid sequence: CASSFREGYEQYF.

This chain joins TRBV5-4 and TRBJ1-2; 8 positions agree with TRBD1. There are 16 residues in the CDR3. The germline gives CDR1 SGHNT, CDR2 YYREEE (reference sequence). V was clipped by 0 bases and J by 7 bases; unmatched bases: 11. DNA for the CDR3: TGTGCCAGCAGCTTGGGGAACCCAGGGGGCCCGGGTGGCTACACCTTC. This sequence encodes CASSLGNPGGPGGYTF. Using reference TRBV5-4 and TRBJ1-2 for the parts outside the CDR3, the full variable domain is ETGVTQSPTHLIKTRGQQVTLRCSSQSGHNTVSWYQQALGQGPQFIFQYYREEENGRGNFPPRFSGLQFPNYSSELNVNALELDDSALYLCASSLGNPGGPGGYTFGSGTRLTVV.

This chain connects TRBV5-4 to TRBJ2-7, with 9 nucleotides matching TRBD1. CDR1 and CDR2 (germline): SGHNT, YYREEE (reference sequence). The CDR3 spans 15 residues. After removal of 2 bases from V and 2 bases from J, the junction contained 5 bases not matched to a gene. The CDR3, as DNA: TGTGCCAGCAGCTTCGACAGGGGGGCACCCTACGAGCAGTACTTC. This gives the protein CASSFDRGAPYEQYF.

The chain recombines TRBV19 with TRBJ1-4; perhaps TRBD1 as D (6 bases). The CDR3 is made up of 16 amino acids. The V gene's germline CDR1 is LNHDA and CDR2 SQIVND (reference sequence). Between the trimmed V and J ends, which lost 5 bases and 3 bases, there was a span of 16 bases. The CDR3 region has the DNA TGTGCCAGTAGTTCGGGATCGACAGGAGCTAATGAAAAACTGTTTTTT. This encodes CASSSGSTGANEKLFF.

This chain connects TRBV6-6 to TRBJ1-1, with no clear D. Trimming stripped 2 bases from V and 2 bases from J, with 12 bases between. Germline CDR1 MNHNY, CDR2 SVGAGI (reference sequence). The length of the CDR3 is 15 residues. The CDR3 coding sequence is TGTGCCAGCAGTTACGGTGTGGACCCTAACACTGAAGCTTTCTTT. Amino acid sequence: CASSYGVDPNTEAFF.

This chain joins TRBV19 and TRBJ1-2; D possibly corresponds to TRBD1 (5 bases). The CDR3 is made up of 14 amino acids. The V gene's germline CDR1 is LNHDA and CDR2 SQIVND (reference sequence). The V gene lost 7 bases and the J gene lost 4 bases, with 16 bases spanning the gap. The CDR3, as DNA: TGTGCCAGTAACCGACAGCCCGGTGGCTATGGCTACACCTTC. Translating gives CASNRQPGGYGYTF.

This clone was detected only once. V is TRBV6-5 and J is TRBJ2-1; 10 nucleotides agree with TRBD2. The CDR3 totals 15 residues. CDR1 and CDR2 from the germline V gene are MNHEY and SVGAGI. The V segment lost 4 bases and the J segment 6 bases; nucleotides outside the gene matches: 6. The chain's CDR3 is CASSFASGSVNEQFF. The CDR3, as DNA: TGTGCCAGCAGTTTCGCTAGCGGGAGTGTCAATGAGCAGTTCTTC.

J is TRBJ1-4 and V is TRBV7-2; D uncertain. Trimming stripped 6 bases from V and 8 bases from J, with 19 bases between. Looked up from germline, CDR1 is SGHTA and CDR2 is FQGNSA. The CDR3 runs to 15 residues. CDR3 sequence (DNA): TGTGCCAGCAGTACCGTGTATGCCGATGGAGAAAAACTGTTTTTT. Its protein is CASSTVYADGEKLFF.

This CDR3 is CASSIGQLMNTEAFF. CDR3 sequence (DNA): TGTGCCAGCAGCATTGGACAGTTGATGAACACTGAAGCTTTCTTT. The chain joins TRBV9 to TRBJ1-1, with D possibly being TRBD1 (6 bases). Germline CDR1 is SGDLS and CDR2 is YYNGEE. Trimming pared 4 bases from V and 0 bases from J, leaving 13 bases between. The CDR3 length is 15 residues.

The chain couples TRBV6-5 to TRBJ2-5; TRBD1 agrees at 7 bases. CDR3 length: 15 amino acids. Germline assignment: CDR1 MNHEY and CDR2 SVGAGI. V shed 4 bases and J 2 bases; nucleotides not matched to a gene: 7. Here the CDR3 DNA reads TGTGCCAGCAGTTTACAGACAGGGAAACAAGAGACCCAGTACTTC. It encodes CASSLQTGKQETQYF.

In its sample, this clone was seen a few times. V usage is TRBV11-2 and J usage is TRBJ1-4; TRBD1 matches at 10 bases. Germline assignment: CDR1 SGHAT and CDR2 FQNNGV. The J segment lost 0 bases and the V segment lost 1 base, leaving 5 bases of the junction unmatched. CDR3 length equals 18 residues. DNA of the CDR3: TGTGCCAGCAGCTTAGCTGACAGGGGGCGGGCAACTAATGAAAAACTGTTTTTT. This translates into CASSLADRGRATNEKLFF. Variable domain in full (rest from reference TRBV11-2 and TRBJ1-4): EAGVAQSPRYKIIEKRQSVAFWCNPISGHATLYWYQQILGQGPKLLIQFQNNGVVDDSQLPKDRFSAERLKGVDSTLKIQPAKLEDSAVYLCASSLADRGRATNEKLFFGSGTQLSVL.